What follows are 30 T cell receptor beta chains derived from one specimen sequenced in a study of human T cells and chemical hapten exposure. As to time point: patch test 1, 2 weeks after DPC sensitization. Treatment meaning: therapeutic diphenylcyclopropenone sensitization with weekly scalp DPC. TCRdb redid the calling of the RACE reads with MiXCR, one entry per CDR3 protein. Among 95,000 to 150,000 distinct CDR3 sequences listed, roughly 13% were seen once. The material was whole blood, obtained in connection with sensitization to the hapten diphenylcyclopropenone (DPC). All receptors derive from a young man with alopecia areata. Some clones in this sample may be carry-over from other donors' samples.

This clonotype turned up a few times. Because it lacks the conserved phenylalanine or tryptophan at the end, this CDR3 is likely a read error. The DNA is omitted, as the CDR3 cannot be located on it reliably, and the CDR3 follows TCRdb's listing. The V gene is TRBV4-3, the J gene TRBJ2-5; the D call in the table, TRBD2, was not verified against the DNA. The CDR3 spans 8 amino acids, including both terminal residues. Germline CDR1 reads LGHNA; CDR2 reads YSLEER. CDR3: CASSHPQL.

This clonotype appeared a few times. V usage is TRBV4-3 and J usage is TRBJ2-7; TRBD1 matches 8 bases. CDR3 length: 16 amino acids. The J segment lost 3 bases and the V segment lost 0 bases, leaving 7 bases of the junction unmatched. CDR1 and CDR2 (germline): LGHNA, YSLEER. The chain's CDR3 is CASSQDTGTGYYEQYF. The CDR3 DNA is TGCGCCAGCAGCCAAGATACCGGGACAGGTTACTACGAGCAGTACTTC.

This chain uses TRBV2 with TRBJ1-2; possible D gene TRBD1, 6 bases. V lost 3 bases, J lost 6 bases, and 14 bases lay in between. Germline CDR1 and CDR2: SNHLY and FYNNEI. The CDR3 is 14 amino acids. The CDR3 sequence is CASSDGGTKNGYTF. The CDR3 DNA follows: TGTGCCAGCAGTGACGGCGGGACAAAGAATGGCTACACCTTC.

The chain is built from TRBV20-1 and TRBJ1-5; perhaps TRBD1 as D (6 bases). Germline-derived CDR1 and CDR2 are DFQATT and SNEGSKA (reference sequence). Trimming stripped 0 bases from V and 1 base from J, with 13 bases between. The CDR3 loop spans 16 amino acids. The CDR3 DNA follows: TGCAGTGCTAGAGATTCGGGGGCGCCGAGCAATCAGCCCCAGCATTTT. Protein sequence: CSARDSGAPSNQPQHF.

This chain connects TRBV6-2 or TRBV6-3 to TRBJ1-1; D is perhaps TRBD1 (5 bases). The CDR3 has 12 residues. From germline, CDR1 is MNHEY and CDR2 SVGEGT. V was pared by 4 bases and J by 9 bases, with 12 bases between. The CDR3 coding sequence is TGTGCCAGCAGTTCCGGGACGGGACAAGCTTTCTTT. Translation: CASSSGTGQAFF.

In its sample, this clonotype was seen a few times. The genes are TRBV20-1 and TRBJ2-7; D is unclear. V was trimmed by 6 bases and J by 0 bases, leaving 6 bases between them. CDR3 length equals 11 residues. In germline, CDR1 is DFQATT, CDR2 SNEGSKA (reference sequence). The CDR3 DNA follows: TGCAGTGCCCCCCACTCCTACGAGCAGTACTTC. Its translation is CSAPHSYEQYF.

V is TRBV20-1 and J is TRBJ1-1; no reliable D call. This CDR3 has 13 amino acids. V lost 3 bases and J 5 bases, leaving 13 bases between the germline ends. Germline CDR1 reads DFQATT; CDR2 reads SNEGSKA (reference sequence). In DNA form, the CDR3 reads TGCAGTGCTAGTACGGGGTTTAGGACTGAAGCTTTCTTT. Translated, it gives CSASTGFRTEAFF.

There are a few counts of this clonotype. This chain joins TRBV3-1 and TRBJ2-1; no firm D call. The CDR3 spans 13 residues. Deletions cut 3 bases from V and 10 bases from J, with 13 bases between. CDR1 is LGHDT, CDR2 YNNKEL, per germline (reference sequence). The CDR3 nucleotides are TGTGCCAGCAGCCACCCCTTTCCAGGCGAGCAGTTCTTC. It yields the protein CASSHPFPGEQFF.

A few counts support this clonotype. The genes are TRBV20-1 and TRBJ1-1; TRBD1 might be the D (6 bases). This CDR3 contains 13 residues. Germline lookup yields CDR1 DFQATT and CDR2 SNEGSKA (reference sequence). Deletions cut 5 bases from V and 1 base from J, with 11 bases between. The CDR3 spells CSAEPGQNTEAFF. CDR3 coding DNA: TGCAGTGCTGAACCGGGACAGAACACTGAAGCTTTCTTT.

This clonotype was seen only a few times. This rearrangement joins TRBV7-9 to TRBJ2-1; TRBD2 matches at 9 bases. The CDR3 consists of 17 residues. In germline, CDR1 is SEHNR, CDR2 FQNEAQ (reference sequence). The V gene end was trimmed by 0 bases and the J gene end by 3 bases; junction bases not matched to a gene: 6. The CDR3 protein is CASSLALAGNFYNEQFF. CDR3 in DNA: TGTGCCAGCAGCTTAGCGCTAGCGGGGAACTTCTACAATGAGCAGTTCTTC.

This clonotype was picked up many times. The CDR3 reads CASSLPSNYGYTF. Written as DNA, the CDR3 is TGTGCCAGCAGCTTGCCCAGCAACTATGGCTACACCTTC. This chain joins TRBV5-6 and TRBJ1-2; no clear D gene. V lost 1 base to trimming and J lost 2 bases, with 6 bases between them. CDR1 and CDR2 (germline): SGHDT, YYEEEE. There are 13 residues in the CDR3.

The rearrangement links TRBV6-5 to TRBJ2-7; D may be TRBD2 (6 bases). In germline, CDR1 is MNHEY, CDR2 SVGAGI. This CDR3 is built from 16 residues. Trimming took off 6 bases at V and 1 base at J, with 19 bases between the two ends. For the CDR3, the DNA is TGTGCCAGCAGCAACCCAGGATCGGGGGATTCCTACGAGCAGTACTTC. Its translation is CASSNPGSGDSYEQYF.

In its sample, this clonotype was seen many times. The chain is built from TRBV9 and TRBJ2-7; tentatively, D is TRBD1 (6 bases). Looked up from germline, CDR1 is SGDLS and CDR2 is YYNGEE. The CDR3 has 14 residues. Trimming stripped 3 bases from V and 0 bases from J, with 10 bases between. The CDR3 here is CASSAGQHSYEQYF. As DNA, the CDR3 is TGTGCCAGCAGCGCCGGACAGCACTCCTACGAGCAGTACTTC.

This clonotype has ten or more counts. The chain joins TRBV5-1 to TRBJ1-3; D possibly corresponds to TRBD1 (6 bases). Germline loops: CDR1 SGHRS, CDR2 YFSETQ. The CDR3 covers 17 residues. The V gene lost 0 bases and the J gene lost 0 bases, with 13 bases spanning the gap. Written as DNA, the CDR3 is TGCGCCAGCAGCTTGGGAAAACCGGACAGCTCTGGAAACACCATATATTTT. It specifies CASSLGKPDSSGNTIYF.

This rearrangement joins TRBV5-5 to TRBJ2-4; D gene ambiguous. Germline CDR1 is SGHKS and CDR2 is YYEKEE (reference sequence). The CDR3 sequence is 12 residues long. The ends were cut back, 3 bases at V and 9 bases at J, with 10 bases in the middle. CDR3 in amino acids: CASSYVEGIQYF. CDR3 bases: TGTGCCAGCAGCTACGTGGAAGGCATTCAGTACTTC.

This chain connects TRBV5-1 to TRBJ1-2; 9 nucleotides agree with TRBD1. The V gene end was trimmed by 2 bases and the J gene end by 2 bases; junction bases not matched to a gene: 10. The CDR3 sequence is 17 residues long. Germline CDR1 SGHRS, CDR2 YFSETQ. CDR3 sequence (DNA): TGCGCCAGCAGCTTACGGTCGCCGGGACAGGGAAACTATGGCTACACCTTC. It specifies CASSLRSPGQGNYGYTF.

Only a few counts were recorded for this clonotype. The chain is built from TRBV2 and TRBJ1-5; TRBD1 matches 7 bases. The CDR3 length is 13 residues. Germline V gene sequence: CDR1 SNHLY, CDR2 FYNNEI. With 4 bases clipped from V and 6 bases from J, the junction kept 3 bases outside the gene matches. The CDR3 nucleotides are TGTGCCAGCAGTGGGTCAGGGGGTCAGCCCCAGCATTTT. Translating it yields CASSGSGGQPQHF.

The sample holds a few counts of this clonotype. V is TRBV15 and J is TRBJ2-5; no clear D gene. Trimming took off 1 base at V and 4 bases at J, with 10 bases between the two ends. This CDR3 is built from 14 residues. Germline-derived CDR1 and CDR2 are LNHNV and YYDKDF (reference sequence). The CDR3 region has the DNA TGTGCCACCAGCAGAGGGGTTCAACTAGAGACCCAGTACTTC. Translated: CATSRGVQLETQYF.

In its sample, this clonotype was seen a few times. The DNA of the CDR3 is TGTGCCAGTAGCCTTTCTAGGGGAATCTACAATGAGCAGTTCTTC. This translates into CASSLSRGIYNEQFF. J is TRBJ2-1 and V is TRBV19, with D possibly TRBD1 on 5 matching bases. Deletions cut 6 bases from V and 3 bases from J, with 15 bases between. From germline, CDR1 is LNHDA and CDR2 SQIVND (reference sequence). The CDR3 covers 15 residues.

The CDR3 sequence: CSAREGSGGAREQFF. The CDR3, as DNA: TGCAGTGCTAGAGAGGGTAGCGGGGGGGCCCGGGAGCAGTTCTTC. This chain links TRBV20-1 with TRBJ2-1; 11 nucleotides match TRBD2. J gave up 10 bases and V 0 bases, and 8 bases lay outside the gene matches. The CDR3 length is 15 residues. Looked up from germline, CDR1 is DFQATT and CDR2 is SNEGSKA (reference sequence).

This chain connects TRBV12-3 or TRBV12-4 to TRBJ1-5; no definite D call. The V and J ends lost 2 bases and 7 bases respectively, with 6 bases between them. The CDR3 consists of 12 residues. CDR3 loop: CASSLLRQPQHF. DNA for the CDR3: TGTGCCAGCAGTTTATTGCGACAGCCCCAGCATTTT.

The chain recombines TRBV6-5 with TRBJ1-1; 9 bases line up with TRBD1. This CDR3 has 14 residues. J lost 6 bases, V lost 6 bases, and 8 bases had no gene match. CDR1 is MNHEY and CDR2 is SVGAGI in the germline V gene. Here the CDR3 DNA reads TGTGCCAGCAGCCCGGGACAGGGTGGGGCTGAAGCTTTCTTT. This codes for CASSPGQGGAEAFF.

This chain connects TRBV6-1 to TRBJ1-5, with 9 bases matching TRBD1. V dropped 5 bases and J dropped 6; count of bases not matched to a gene: 8. This CDR3 comprises 15 residues. Germline CDR1 is MNHNS and CDR2 is SASEGT. CDR3 loop: CASSKRTGEAQPQHF. The CDR3 bases are TGTGCCAGCAGTAAACGGACAGGGGAGGCTCAGCCCCAGCATTTT.

This clonotype was seen a few times. The rearrangement links TRBV19 to TRBJ2-1; no clear D gene. This CDR3 spans 12 amino acids. Germline lookup yields CDR1 LNHDA and CDR2 SQIVND (reference sequence). V was clipped by 1 base and J by 4 bases, with 2 bases between them. The DNA for the CDR3 is TGTGCCAGTAGTATAGCATACAATGAGCAGTTCTTC. Protein sequence: CASSIAYNEQFF.

This clonotype has more than one count but fewer than ten. The chain links TRBV2 to TRBJ1-5, with unresolved D. From germline, CDR1 is SNHLY and CDR2 FYNNEI. CDR3 length: 15 residues. V was trimmed by 9 bases and J by 0 bases, leaving 15 bases between them. Here the CDR3 DNA reads TGTGCCAGTACTTCCCCGGGGTATAGCAATCAGCCCCAGCATTTT. It specifies CASTSPGYSNQPQHF.

A few counts support this clonotype. The V gene is TRBV5-5, the J gene TRBJ2-1; 9 positions agree with TRBD2. The V and J ends lost 2 bases and 0 bases, in that order; junction bases with no gene match: 6. Germline V gene sequence: CDR1 SGHKS, CDR2 YYEKEE (reference sequence). The CDR3 sequence is 17 residues long. CDR3 nucleotides: TGTGCCAGCAGCTTAGCGGGGGGCCCTAGCTCCTACAATGAGCAGTTCTTC. Amino acid sequence: CASSLAGGPSSYNEQFF.

The chain has TRBV4-3 and TRBJ2-7; D remains ambiguous. This CDR3 comprises 15 residues. Germline V lookup: CDR1 LGHNA, CDR2 YSLEER. The V end was cut by 0 bases, the J end by 5 bases, with 14 bases between. The CDR3 sequence: CASSQEITQRHEQYF. The CDR3 DNA is TGCGCCAGCAGCCAAGAGATCACCCAACGCCACGAGCAGTACTTC.

This chain connects TRBV29-1 to TRBJ2-3; no clear D gene. CDR3 length: 16 residues. CDR1 is SQVTM, CDR2 ANQGSEA, per germline. The V gene lost 4 bases and the J gene lost 0 bases, with 17 bases spanning the gap. Here the CDR3 reads CSVGGLREPSTDTQYF. CDR3 in DNA: TGCAGCGTTGGGGGATTAAGAGAACCTAGCACAGATACGCAGTATTTT.

This chain joins TRBV5-1 and TRBJ2-7, with 13 positions matching TRBD2. The CDR3 loop spans 23 amino acids. J gave up 3 bases and V 3 bases, and 27 bases lay outside the gene matches. Germline V gene sequence: CDR1 SGHRS, CDR2 YFSETQ. The CDR3 coding sequence is TGCGCCAGCAGCTCAAAAGGACTAGCGGGGGATTTTGGGGCTCAAAAAGCCTACTACGAGCAGTACTTC. Protein product: CASSSKGLAGDFGAQKAYYEQYF. The entire variable domain, with the rest obtained from reference TRBV5-1 and TRBJ2-7, is as follows: KAGVTQTPRYLIKTRGQQVTLSCSPISGHRSVSWYQQTPGQGLQFLFEYFSETQRNKGNFPGRFSGRQFSNSRSEMNVSTLELGDSALYLCASSSKGLAGDFGAQKAYYEQYFGPGTRLTVT.

This clonotype has just a few counts. The chain recombines TRBV4-3 with TRBJ1-1; D is ambiguous. With 0 bases removed from V and 1 base from J, the gap between germline ends came to 9 bases. The CDR3 totals 15 residues. Germline lookup yields CDR1 LGHNA and CDR2 YSLEER. The DNA of the CDR3 is TGCGCCAGCAGCCAAGATCCCCCGAGGAACACTGAAGCTTTCTTT. Translating it yields CASSQDPPRNTEAFF.